Listed below are T cell receptor beta chains from one sample, sequenced in a study of OX40 agonist ivuxolimab in advanced cancers. This table comes from immunoSEQ multiplex PCR, and its TCRdb copy is limited to in-frame clones, with some not included. The table records 25,000 to 35,000 clones, roughly nine tenths of them present only once. The material sequenced was CD4+ or CD8+ T cells sorted from blood, taken in a trial of the OX40 agonist ivuxolimab. The receptors come from an adult with an advanced solid tumor such as melanoma, head and neck, liver or kidney cancer. CDR3s include the opening cysteine and the closing phenylalanine or tryptophan. A D gene is named only where the DNA matches it firmly. Part of the rows lack a size; the others show once, few, many or a class for expanded clones.

>TRBD2|15|TRBV7-8|NA|TRBJ2-2
TGTGCCAGCAGACCCCAAGCGGGAGTGAACGGGGAGCTGTTTTTT
CASRPQAGVNGELFF
>NA|11|TRBV28|once|TRBJ1-1
TGTGCCAGCAGCCCCAACACTGAAGCTTTCTTT
CASSPNTEAFF
>NA|14|TRBV25-1|NA|TRBJ2-7
TGTGCCAGCAGGGAGGGACAATCAGCCTACGAGCAGTACTTC
CASREGQSAYEQYF
>TRBD2|16|TRBV5-1|NA|TRBJ2-5
TGCGCCAGCAGCTCATCGTTTACTAGCGGGAGGGAGACCCAGTACTTC
CASSSSFTSGRETQYF
>NA|13|TRBV27|NA|TRBJ2-5
TGTGCCAGCAGTTTATCGCCACTAGAGACCCAGTACTTC
CASSLSPLETQYF
>NA|16|TRBV7-2|NA|TRBJ2-3
TGTGCCAGCAGCTTGGTAGGAACAGGAAAATCAGATACGCAGTATTTT
CASSLVGTGKSDTQYF
>TRBD1|15|TRBV6-1|NA|TRBJ1-2
TGTGCCAGCAGTGGGGGGACAGGGTTTGGCTATGGCTACACCTTC
CASSGGTGFGYGYTF
>TRBD2|13|TRBV29-1|NA|TRBJ2-7
TGCAGCGTTAAGGGCGGGGGTCCCTACGAGCAGTACTTC
CSVKGGGPYEQYF
>NA|20|TRBV12-2|NA|TRBJ2-4
TGTGCAATCCCGAAAGTTGCCCAGGGGTGGACTCGCTTCTACAAAAACATTCAGTACTTC
CAIPKVAQGWTRFYKNIQYF
>NA|15|TRBV28|NA|TRBJ2-7
TGTGCCAGCACCAGAAAACCGGGAAGTCCTTACGAGCAGTACTTC
CASTRKPGSPYEQYF
>TRBD1|17|TRBV23-1|NA|TRBJ1-1
TGCGCCAGCAGTCAATTGACAGGGGGCGAACGGGACACTGAAGCTTTCTTT
CASSQLTGGERDTEAFF
>NA|15|TRBV7-9|NA|TRBJ1-5
TGTGCCAGCAGCTCGACAGCGGATAGCAATCAGCCCCAGCATTTT
CASSSTADSNQPQHF
>NA|13|TRBV13|once|TRBJ2-1
TGTGCCAGCGGACAACGGATGGACAATGAGCAGTTCTTC
CASGQRMDNEQFF
>NA|13|TRBV7-9|NA|TRBJ2-7
TGTGCCAGCAGCTTAGAGCCCCAGCACGAGCAGTACTTC
CASSLEPQHEQYF
>NA|14|TRBV7-3|NA|TRBJ2-1
TGTGCCAGCAGCCTCATGGGGGGAGTCAATGAGCAGTTCTTC
CASSLMGGVNEQFF
>TRBD1|16|TRBV23-1|NA|TRBJ2-1
TGCGCCAGCAGTCAATCAACAGGGGTGAGTTACAATGAGCAGTTCTTC
CASSQSTGVSYNEQFF